Presented here are 15 T cell receptor beta chains from one specimen sequenced in a study of technical replicates of blood from several donors. Sequenced by immunoSEQ multiplex PCR; TCRdb stores in-frame clones only, minus some. The sample lists tens of thousands of clones; roughly nine tenths were seen once. Sequencing was done on a sample of T cells isolated from PBMCs. The receptors stem from a human donor in good health. Some clones in this sample may be carry-over from other donors' samples.

V gene TRBV2 combines with J gene TRBJ2-3; 12 bases are a match to TRBD2. This CDR3 spans 17 amino acids. V was pared by 7 bases and J by 3 bases, with 11 bases of the junction left unmatched. Germline V gene data show CDR1 as SNHLY and CDR2 as FYNNEI. CDR3 loop: CASTGLAGKRVTDTQYF. Here the CDR3 DNA reads TGTGCCAGCACCGGACTAGCGGGGAAGCGGGTAACAGATACGCAGTATTTT. The full variable domain, with the rest looked up from reference TRBV2 and TRBJ2-3, is EPEVTQTPSHQVTQMGQEVILRCVPISNHLYFYWYRQILGQKVEFLVSFYNNEISEKSEIFDDQFSVERPDGSNFTLKIRSTKLEDSAMYFCASTGLAGKRVTDTQYFGPGTRLTVL.

The chain uses TRBV15 and TRBJ1-5; D might be TRBD1 (6 bases). CDR1 is LNHNV, CDR2 YYDKDF, per germline (reference sequence). V gave up 3 bases and J gave up 6 bases, with 12 bases separating them. The CDR3 runs to 14 residues. The CDR3: CATSSAQGVQPQHF. As DNA, the CDR3 is TGTGCCACCAGCAGTGCACAGGGAGTTCAGCCCCAGCATTTT.

The rearrangement links TRBV19 to TRBJ2-7, with 8 bases that match TRBD1. The CDR3 has 13 amino acids. Trimming removed 5 bases from V and 2 bases from J; junction bases left unmatched: 2. CDR1 and CDR2 from the germline V gene are LNHDA and SQIVND (reference sequence). CDR3 loop: CASSGQGTYEQYF. CDR3 coding DNA: TGTGCCAGTAGTGGACAGGGCACCTACGAGCAGTACTTC.

The rearrangement links TRBV5-1 to TRBJ2-3; 8 bases align to TRBD2. Germline CDR1 SGHRS, CDR2 YFSETQ. Trimming removed 3 bases from V and 3 bases from J; junction bases left unmatched: 3. CDR3 length: 14 residues. The CDR3 region has the DNA TGCGCCAGCAGCTCGGGACTAGTGACAGATACGCAGTATTTT. This translates into CASSSGLVTDTQYF.

V is TRBV5-4 and J is TRBJ2-7; 8 bases align to TRBD2. The V gene's germline CDR1 is SGHNT and CDR2 YYREEE (reference sequence). Trimming took 3 bases from V and 0 from J; bases not matched to a gene: 8. The CDR3 is 16 amino acids. DNA for the CDR3: TGTGCCAGCAGCTGGGTTAGCGGGGTTACCTCCTACGAGCAGTACTTC. It codes for CASSWVSGVTSYEQYF. The entire variable domain, with the rest obtained from reference TRBV5-4 and TRBJ2-7, is as follows: ETGVTQSPTHLIKTRGQQVTLRCSSQSGHNTVSWYQQALGQGPQFIFQYYREEENGRGNFPPRFSGLQFPNYSSELNVNALELDDSALYLCASSWVSGVTSYEQYFGPGTRLTVT.

This chain joins TRBV18 and TRBJ1-3; weak D call: TRBD1 (5 bases). V was cut by 1 base and J by 0 bases, with 10 bases left in between. The CDR3 spans 16 residues. CDR1 is KGHSH, CDR2 LQKENI, per germline. CDR3 region: CASSPLTANSGNTIYF. CDR3 nucleotides: TGTGCCAGCTCACCACTGACAGCCAACTCTGGAAACACCATATATTTT.

The chain has TRBV2 and TRBJ1-1, with 8 nucleotides matching TRBD1. This CDR3 spans 14 amino acids. Per the germline V gene, CDR1 is SNHLY and CDR2 is FYNNEI. The ends lost 6 bases at V and 1 base at J; junction bases unmatched: 4. The DNA of the CDR3 is TGTGCCAGCAGACAGGGGGGTTCGAACACTGAAGCTTTCTTT. It is translated as CASRQGGSNTEAFF.

The V and J genes are TRBV18 and TRBJ1-6; 7 nucleotides line up with TRBD1. Per the germline V gene, CDR1 is KGHSH and CDR2 is LQKENI. The CDR3 is made up of 15 amino acids. Trimming at V came to 5 bases and at J to 9 bases, leaving 10 bases not matched to a gene. CDR3 sequence (DNA): TGTGCCAGCTCAACGACCAGGGGGTTGGCTTCACCCCTCCACTTT. It codes for CASSTTRGLASPLHF.

This clone has just one count. The rearrangement uses TRBV10-3 and TRBJ1-2; 9 bases fit TRBD1. With 10 bases clipped from V and 3 bases from J, the junction kept 3 bases outside the gene matches. Germline-derived CDR1 and CDR2 are ENHRY and SYGVKD. This CDR3 region has 12 residues. CDR3 sequence: CATGQGYYGYTF. CDR3 DNA: TGTGCCACAGGACAGGGGTACTATGGCTACACCTTC.

The sample holds one count of this clone. The rearrangement joins TRBV18 to TRBJ2-1; 9 nucleotides agree with TRBD1. The germline CDR1 and CDR2 sequences are KGHSH and LQKENI. V was pared by 6 bases and J by 8 bases, with 8 bases of the junction left unmatched. This CDR3 contains 14 residues. CDR3 sequence reads: CASSAGTGRDEQFF. CDR3 nucleotides: TGTGCCAGCTCGGCCGGGACAGGGAGGGATGAGCAGTTCTTC.

This chain connects TRBV25-1 to TRBJ2-7, with D tentatively TRBD1 (6 bases). The CDR3 has 12 residues. V was clipped by 6 bases and J by 6 bases, with 12 bases between them. Germline V gives CDR1 MGHDK, CDR2 SYGVNS. The CDR3 sequence: CASRQGWGEQYF. For the CDR3, the DNA is TGTGCCAGCAGACAGGGTTGGGGCGAGCAGTACTTC.

CDR3 coding DNA: TGTGCCAGCAGCTTGCCCGTCACGGGAGAGCAGTTCTTC. Amino acid sequence: CASSLPVTGEQFF. The chain employs TRBV5-4 and TRBJ2-1, with a possible D match to TRBD2 (5 bases). Between the trimmed V and J ends, which lost 1 base and 10 bases, there was a span of 12 bases. This CDR3 is 13 amino acids long. Germline CDR1 and CDR2: SGHNT and YYREEE (reference sequence). The full variable domain, completed using reference TRBV5-4 and TRBJ2-1, is ETGVTQSPTHLIKTRGQQVTLRCSSQSGHNTVSWYQQALGQGPQFIFQYYREEENGRGNFPPRFSGLQFPNYSSELNVNALELDDSALYLCASSLPVTGEQFFGPGTRLTVL.

This sequence joins TRBV13 and TRBJ1-4; 8 bases are shared with TRBD1. J gave up 8 bases and V 5 bases, and 7 bases lay outside the gene matches. Germline V gives CDR1 PRHDT, CDR2 FYEKMQ (reference sequence). The CDR3 contains 14 residues. The CDR3 region has the DNA TGTGCCAGCAGCCCTAGGACAGGGTTCGAAAAACTGTTTTTT. It encodes CASSPRTGFEKLFF.

This sequence joins TRBV11-3 and TRBJ1-2; D may be TRBD1 (6 bases). This CDR3 spans 15 amino acids. Between the trimmed V and J ends, which lost 3 bases and 4 bases, there was a span of 15 bases. The germline V gene has CDR1 SGHNT and CDR2 YENEEA. For the CDR3, the DNA is TGTGCCAGCAGCTTTTCAGCAACAGGGCGCTATGGCTACACCTTC. This gives the protein CASSFSATGRYGYTF.

This clone was found once. The V gene is TRBV6-5, the J gene TRBJ2-2, with 7 bases matching TRBD1. The CDR3 has 13 residues. Losses at the gene ends were 2 bases for V and 11 bases for J; bases not matched to a gene: 5. The germline V gene has CDR1 MNHEY and CDR2 SVGAGI. The CDR3 DNA reads as TGTGCCAGCAGTTACCACCGACAGGGAGAGCTGTTTTTT. Its translation: CASSYHRQGELFF.